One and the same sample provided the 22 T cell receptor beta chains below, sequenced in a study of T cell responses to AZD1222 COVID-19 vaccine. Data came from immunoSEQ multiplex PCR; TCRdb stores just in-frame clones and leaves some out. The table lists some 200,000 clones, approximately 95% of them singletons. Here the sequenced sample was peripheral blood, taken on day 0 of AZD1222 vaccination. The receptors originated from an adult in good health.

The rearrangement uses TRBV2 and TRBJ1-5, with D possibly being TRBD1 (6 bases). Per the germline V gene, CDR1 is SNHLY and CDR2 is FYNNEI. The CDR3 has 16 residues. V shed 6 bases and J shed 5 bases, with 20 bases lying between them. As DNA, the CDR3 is TGTGCCAGCAGGGAGGGATTACAGGGAAGTCATCAGCCCCAGCATTTT. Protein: CASREGLQGSHQPQHF.

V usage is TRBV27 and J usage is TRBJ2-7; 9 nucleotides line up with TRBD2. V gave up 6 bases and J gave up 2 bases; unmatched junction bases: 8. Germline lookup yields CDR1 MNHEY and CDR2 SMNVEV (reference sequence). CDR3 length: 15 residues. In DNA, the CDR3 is TGTGCCAGCAGCCCGACTAGCGGACCAACCTACGAGCAGTACTTC. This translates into CASSPTSGPTYEQYF.

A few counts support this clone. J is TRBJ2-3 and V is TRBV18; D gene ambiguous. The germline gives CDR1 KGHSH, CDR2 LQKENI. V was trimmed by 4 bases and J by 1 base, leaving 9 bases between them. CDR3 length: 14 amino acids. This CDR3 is CASSLRQGTDTQYF. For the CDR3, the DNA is TGTGCCAGCTCACTCCGGCAGGGCACAGATACGCAGTATTTT.

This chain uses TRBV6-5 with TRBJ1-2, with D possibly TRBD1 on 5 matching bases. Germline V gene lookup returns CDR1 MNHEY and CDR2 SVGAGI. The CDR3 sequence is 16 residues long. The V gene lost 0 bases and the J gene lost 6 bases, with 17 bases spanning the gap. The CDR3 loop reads CASSYSYRGAVNGYTF. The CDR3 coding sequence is TGTGCCAGCAGTTACTCGTATAGGGGCGCAGTCAATGGCTACACCTTC.

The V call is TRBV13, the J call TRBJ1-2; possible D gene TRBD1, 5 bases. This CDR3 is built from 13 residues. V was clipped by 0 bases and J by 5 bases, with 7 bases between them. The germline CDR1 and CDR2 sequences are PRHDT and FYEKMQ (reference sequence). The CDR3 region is CASSLGRVYGYTF. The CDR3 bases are TGTGCCAGCAGCTTAGGCAGGGTTTATGGCTACACCTTC.

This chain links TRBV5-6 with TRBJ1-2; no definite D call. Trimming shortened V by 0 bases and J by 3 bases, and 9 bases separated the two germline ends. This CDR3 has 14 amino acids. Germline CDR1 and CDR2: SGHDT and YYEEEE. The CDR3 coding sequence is TGTGCCAGCAGCTTGGGCAGTTCCGACTATGGCTACACCTTC. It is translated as CASSLGSSDYGYTF.

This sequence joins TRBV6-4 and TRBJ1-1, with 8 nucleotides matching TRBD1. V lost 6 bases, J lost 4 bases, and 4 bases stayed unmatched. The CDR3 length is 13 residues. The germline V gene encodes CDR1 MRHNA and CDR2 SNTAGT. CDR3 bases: TGTGCCAGCAGCGAACAGGGGGTCACTGAAGCTTTCTTT. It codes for CASSEQGVTEAFF.

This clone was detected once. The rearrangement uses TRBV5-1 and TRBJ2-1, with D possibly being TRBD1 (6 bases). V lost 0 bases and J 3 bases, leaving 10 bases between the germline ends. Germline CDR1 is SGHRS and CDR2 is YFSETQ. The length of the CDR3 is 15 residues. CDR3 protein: CASSLDRASYNEQFF. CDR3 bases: TGCGCCAGCAGCTTGGACAGGGCTAGCTACAATGAGCAGTTCTTC.

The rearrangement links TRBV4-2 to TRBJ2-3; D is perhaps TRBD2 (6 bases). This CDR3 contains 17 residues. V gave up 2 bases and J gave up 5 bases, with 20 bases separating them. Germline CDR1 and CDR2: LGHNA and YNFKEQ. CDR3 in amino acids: CASSQMTRTGSGDTQYF. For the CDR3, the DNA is TGTGCCAGCAGCCAAATGACTAGAACCGGCTCGGGAGATACGCAGTATTTT.

The CDR3: CASSPFQREQETQYF. For the CDR3, the DNA is TGTGCCAGCTCACCATTCCAGCGGGAGCAAGAGACCCAGTACTTC. This rearrangement joins TRBV18 to TRBJ2-5, with 8 bases identical to TRBD2. Germline CDR1 and CDR2: KGHSH and LQKENI. This CDR3 is 15 amino acids long. After removal of 2 bases from V and 2 bases from J, the junction contained 4 bases not matched to a gene.

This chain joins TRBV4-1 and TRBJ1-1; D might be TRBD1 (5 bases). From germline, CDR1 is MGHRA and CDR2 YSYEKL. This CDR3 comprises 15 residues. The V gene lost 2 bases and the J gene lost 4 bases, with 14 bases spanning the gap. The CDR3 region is CASSQTRKGLTEAFF. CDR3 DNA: TGCGCCAGCAGCCAAACAAGGAAGGGGCTCACTGAAGCTTTCTTT.

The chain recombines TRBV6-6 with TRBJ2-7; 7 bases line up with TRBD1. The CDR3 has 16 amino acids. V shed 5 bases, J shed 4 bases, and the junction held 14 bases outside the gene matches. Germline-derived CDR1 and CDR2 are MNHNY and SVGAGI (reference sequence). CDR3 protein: CASSPTGVVVGYEQYF. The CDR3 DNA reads TGTGCCAGCAGTCCCACAGGGGTAGTAGTCGGGTACGAGCAGTACTTC.

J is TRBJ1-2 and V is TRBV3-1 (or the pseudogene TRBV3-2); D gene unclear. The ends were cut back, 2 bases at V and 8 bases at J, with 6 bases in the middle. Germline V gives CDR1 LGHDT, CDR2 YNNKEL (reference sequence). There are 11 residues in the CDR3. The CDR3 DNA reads TGTGCCAGCAGCCAACAAGACGGCTACACCTTC. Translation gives CASSQQDGYTF.

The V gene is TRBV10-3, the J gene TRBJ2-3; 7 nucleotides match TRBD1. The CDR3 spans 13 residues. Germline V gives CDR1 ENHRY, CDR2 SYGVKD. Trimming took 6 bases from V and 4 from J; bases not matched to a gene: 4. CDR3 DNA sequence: TGTGCCATCAGCCAACAGGGGCCAGATACGCAGTATTTT. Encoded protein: CAISQQGPDTQYF.

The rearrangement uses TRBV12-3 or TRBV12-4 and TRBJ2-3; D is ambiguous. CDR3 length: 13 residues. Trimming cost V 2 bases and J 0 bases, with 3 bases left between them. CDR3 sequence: CASSLISTDTQYF. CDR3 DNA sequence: TGTGCCAGCAGTTTAATAAGCACAGATACGCAGTATTTT.

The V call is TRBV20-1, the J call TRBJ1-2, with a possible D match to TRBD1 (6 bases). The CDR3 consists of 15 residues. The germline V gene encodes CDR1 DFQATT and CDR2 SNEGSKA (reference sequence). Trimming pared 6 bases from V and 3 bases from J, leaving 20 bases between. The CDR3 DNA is TGCAGTGCAAGTACGGGGGGGCCTTTCGACTATGGCTACACCTTC. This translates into CSASTGGPFDYGYTF.

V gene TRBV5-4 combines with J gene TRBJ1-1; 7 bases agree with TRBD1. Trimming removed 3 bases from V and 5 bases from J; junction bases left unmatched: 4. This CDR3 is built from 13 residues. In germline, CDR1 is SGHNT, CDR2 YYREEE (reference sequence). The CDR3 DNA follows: TGTGCCAGCAGCTCCCCAGGGGGGACTGAAGCTTTCTTT. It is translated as CASSSPGGTEAFF. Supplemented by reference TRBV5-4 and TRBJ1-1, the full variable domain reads ETGVTQSPTHLIKTRGQQVTLRCSSQSGHNTVSWYQQALGQGPQFIFQYYREEENGRGNFPPRFSGLQFPNYSSELNVNALELDDSALYLCASSSPGGTEAFFGQGTRLTVV.

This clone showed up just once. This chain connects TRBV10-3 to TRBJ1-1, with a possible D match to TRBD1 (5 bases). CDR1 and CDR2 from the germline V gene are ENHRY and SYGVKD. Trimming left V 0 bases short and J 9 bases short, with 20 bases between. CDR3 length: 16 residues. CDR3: CAISESGSQGTSKAFF. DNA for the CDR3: TGTGCCATCAGTGAGTCGGGTAGCCAGGGCACATCCAAAGCTTTCTTT.

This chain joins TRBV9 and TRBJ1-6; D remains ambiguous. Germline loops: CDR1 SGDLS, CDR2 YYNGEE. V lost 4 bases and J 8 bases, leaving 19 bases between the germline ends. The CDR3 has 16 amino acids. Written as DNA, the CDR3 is TGTGCCAGCAGCCCCCGCCTAGACCAGGCGGATTCACCCCTCCACTTT. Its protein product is CASSPRLDQADSPLHF.

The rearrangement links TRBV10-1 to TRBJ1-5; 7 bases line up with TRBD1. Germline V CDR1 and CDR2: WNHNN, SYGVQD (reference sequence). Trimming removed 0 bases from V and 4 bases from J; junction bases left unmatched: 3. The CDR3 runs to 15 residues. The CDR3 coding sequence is TGCGCCAGCAGTGAGTCCGGACAGGATAATCAGCCCCAGCATTTT. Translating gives CASSESGQDNQPQHF.

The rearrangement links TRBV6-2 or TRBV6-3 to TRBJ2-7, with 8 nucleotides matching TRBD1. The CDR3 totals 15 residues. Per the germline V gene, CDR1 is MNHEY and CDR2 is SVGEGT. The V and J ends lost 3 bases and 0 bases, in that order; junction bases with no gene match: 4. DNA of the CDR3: TGTGCCAGCAGTTATAGGACAGGGAGCTCCTACGAGCAGTACTTC. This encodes CASSYRTGSSYEQYF.

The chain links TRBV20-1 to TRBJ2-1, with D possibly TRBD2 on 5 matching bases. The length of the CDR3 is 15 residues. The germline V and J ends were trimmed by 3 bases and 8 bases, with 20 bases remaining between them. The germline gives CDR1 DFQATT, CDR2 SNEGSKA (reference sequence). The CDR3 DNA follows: TGCAGTGCTAGTCGCCAGCGGAACTACCCAGATGAGCAGTTCTTC. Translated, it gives CSASRQRNYPDEQFF.